This T cell receptor beta chain was profiled in a study of PD-L1 blockade in urothelial cancer. Whole-study context: About 85% of the 29 patients were men with bladder-origin urothelial cancer. Analyzed time points were 3 weeks (second dose) and 6 weeks after therapy began. Peripheral blood specimens exhibited a median yield of around 140,000 T cells. Whole-study findings and limits: Below-median pretreatment blood TCR clonality predicted better survival.

This CDR3 is 14 amino acids long. The germline gives CDR1 SGHAT, CDR2 FQNNGV. V was pared by 5 bases and J by 4 bases, with 5 bases of the junction left unmatched. The time point was: pretreatment peripheral blood. Repertoires were generated with immunoSEQ multiplex PCR, while TCRdb's copy carries only in-frame clones and drops some. The sample has nearly 45,000 clones, roughly 88% seen once. In the case of this clone: Its antigen is still unknown.

The receptor was derived from a donor at least 40 years old with urothelial cancer. V gene TRBV11-2 combines with J gene TRBJ2-3; the match to TRBD2 covers 8 bases. The source material was PBMCs, sampled around atezolizumab (anti-PD-L1) treatment. The chain's CDR3 is CASSPQLAADTQYF. For the CDR3, the DNA is TGTGCCAGCAGCCCTCAACTAGCGGCAGATACGCAGTATTTT.